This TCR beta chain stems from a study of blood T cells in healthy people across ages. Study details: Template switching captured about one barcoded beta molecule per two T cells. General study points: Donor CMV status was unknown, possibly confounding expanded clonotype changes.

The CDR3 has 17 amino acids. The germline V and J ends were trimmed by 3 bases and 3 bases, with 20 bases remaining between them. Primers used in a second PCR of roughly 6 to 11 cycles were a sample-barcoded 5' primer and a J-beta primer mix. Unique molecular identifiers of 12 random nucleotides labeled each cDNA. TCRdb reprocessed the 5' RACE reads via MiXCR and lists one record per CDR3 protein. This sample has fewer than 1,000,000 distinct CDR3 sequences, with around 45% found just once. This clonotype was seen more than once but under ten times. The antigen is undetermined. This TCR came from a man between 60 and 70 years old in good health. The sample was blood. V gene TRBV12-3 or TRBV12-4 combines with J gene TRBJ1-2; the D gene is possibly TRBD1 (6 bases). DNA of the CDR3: TGTGCCAGCAGTTTTACGGTTCGGGGGGCGCCGGACTATGGCTACACCTTC. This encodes CASSFTVRGAPDYGYTF.